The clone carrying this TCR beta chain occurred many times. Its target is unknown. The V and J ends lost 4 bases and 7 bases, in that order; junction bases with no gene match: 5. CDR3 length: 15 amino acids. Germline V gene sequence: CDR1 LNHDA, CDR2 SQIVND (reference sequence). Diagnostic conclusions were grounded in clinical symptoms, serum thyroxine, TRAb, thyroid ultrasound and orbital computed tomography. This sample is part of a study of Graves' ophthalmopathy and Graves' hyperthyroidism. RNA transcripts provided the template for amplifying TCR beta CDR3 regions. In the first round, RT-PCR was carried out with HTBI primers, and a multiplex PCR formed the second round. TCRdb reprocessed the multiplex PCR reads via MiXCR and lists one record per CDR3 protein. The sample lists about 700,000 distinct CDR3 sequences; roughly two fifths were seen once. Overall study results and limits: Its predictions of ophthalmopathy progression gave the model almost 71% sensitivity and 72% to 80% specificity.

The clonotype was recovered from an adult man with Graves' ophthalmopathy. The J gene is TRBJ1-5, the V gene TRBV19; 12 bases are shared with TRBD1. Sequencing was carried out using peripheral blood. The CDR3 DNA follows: TGTGCCAGTAGTACCCGGGACAGGGGGCCCCAGCCCCAGCATTTT. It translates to CASSTRDRGPQPQHF.